Following are 5 T cell receptor beta chains from one sample sequenced in a study of OX40 agonist ivuxolimab in advanced cancers. The assay was immunoSEQ multiplex PCR, and TCRdb's table has in-frame clones only and misses some. The sample includes approximately 57,000 clones, over 80% seen only once; the top ten take about 3%. The sample was CD4+ or CD8+ T cells sorted from blood, taken in a trial of the OX40 agonist ivuxolimab. The receptors were gathered from an adult with an advanced solid tumor such as melanoma, head and neck, liver or kidney cancer.

This chain connects TRBV19 to TRBJ2-5; D is ambiguous. The CDR3 is 15 amino acids. Germline loops: CDR1 LNHDA, CDR2 SQIVND (reference sequence). Trimming took off 5 bases at V and 1 base at J, with 14 bases between the two ends. CDR3 sequence (DNA): TGTGCCAGTAGTGGTCAGGACGGAATCCAAGAGACCCAGTACTTC. Protein: CASSGQDGIQETQYF.

This chain links TRBV7-3 with TRBJ1-6; D is unresolved. Per germline, CDR1 SGHTA and CDR2 FQGTGA. V lost 0 bases and J 8 bases, leaving 5 bases between the germline ends. There are 13 residues in the CDR3. CDR3 coding DNA: TGTGCCAGCAGCTTAACTTCCGATTCACCCCTCCACTTT. The encoded protein is CASSLTSDSPLHF. Filled out from reference TRBV7-3 and TRBJ1-6, the complete variable domain reads GAGVSQTPSNKVTEKGKYVELRCDPISGHTALYWYRQSLGQGPEFLIYFQGTGAADDSGLPNDRFFAVRPEGSVSTLKIQRTERGDSAVYLCASSLTSDSPLHFGNGTRLTVT.

The V call is TRBV18, the J call TRBJ2-5; no reliable D call. The CDR3 is made up of 14 amino acids. V dropped 0 bases and J dropped 1 base, with 6 bases sitting between them. The germline gives CDR1 KGHSH, CDR2 LQKENI. The CDR3 is CASSPPYSQETQYF. The DNA of the CDR3 is TGTGCCAGCTCACCACCGTATAGCCAAGAGACCCAGTACTTC.

The chain couples TRBV10-2 to TRBJ1-1; 7 positions match TRBD1. V shed 7 bases and J 1 base; nucleotides not matched to a gene: 3. CDR1 is WSHSY, CDR2 SAAADI, per germline. This CDR3 comprises 13 residues. The chain's CDR3 is CASTGTANTEAFF. The CDR3 coding sequence is TGCGCCAGCACAGGGACAGCGAACACTGAAGCTTTCTTT.

For the CDR3, the DNA is TGTGCCAGCAGCTTAGATCCAGGGAACACCGGGGAGCTGTTTTTT. Translating it yields CASSLDPGNTGELFF. The rearrangement joins TRBV7-9 to TRBJ2-2, with D unclear. Germline V gene lookup returns CDR1 SEHNR and CDR2 FQNEAQ (reference sequence). Trimming removed 1 base from V and 1 base from J, with 7 bases in between. The CDR3 has 15 amino acids.